This TCR beta chain was sequenced during a study of T cells after yellow fever vaccination. About the research overall: In the case of low-cell-number fractions, SMART-Seq v4 Ultra Low Input was used for preparation.

Findings and limits, study-wide: Peaking faster, on day 5 versus 15, the secondary response was nonetheless weaker. Subsequent booster samples again held most clones from primary vaccination (around 96% CD4, about 90% CD8).

V shed 4 bases, J shed 0 bases, and the junction held 7 bases outside the gene matches. The CDR3 spans 16 residues. TCR cDNA was made by 5'RACE template switching, adding a universal primer site and UMIs. TCRdb re-called the 5' RACE reads through MiXCR, storing one row per CDR3 protein. The data hold 90,000 to 150,000 distinct CDR3 sequences, with 7.2% observed a single time. The table lists this clonotype with many counts. No antigen is known for it. The sequence was obtained from a man aged 18 to 29 who received the YFV17D yellow fever vaccine. This chain links TRBV12-3 or TRBV12-4 with TRBJ1-1; 8 bases agree with TRBD1. The input for sequencing was CD4+ T cells sorted from PBMCs, taken approximately 40 days after the first yellow fever vaccination. CDR3 sequence reads: CASSSGQGLMNTEAFF. CDR3 in DNA: TGTGCCAGCAGTTCCGGACAGGGACTAATGAACACTGAAGCTTTCTTT.